This T cell receptor beta chain was captured in a study of T-cell memory formation after mild COVID-19. With regard to this clonotype: The antigen is unknown.

Findings of the study overall: Contracting clones localized mainly to CM and EM when CD4+ and mainly to EMRA when CD8+. Contracting clones, day 15 to 85, had balanced CD4/CD8, and later expanders favored CD4+. Clonal second-wave expansions that peaked on day 37 had unconfirmed SARS-CoV-2 specificity. Pre-infection memory held some responding clones, suggesting pre-existing cross-reactive T cells responded.

TCRdb processed the 5' RACE reads anew with MiXCR; each CDR3 protein has one entry. In the table there are under 350,000 distinct CDR3 sequences, under 20% of which are singletons. The CDR3 runs 13 residues. Germline values: CDR1 MGHDK, CDR2 SYGVNS. Trimming took 0 bases from V and 8 from J, leaving 10 bases between them. V gene TRBV25-1 combines with J gene TRBJ1-2, with D possibly matching TRBD1 (6 bases). This TCR was sampled from a man younger than 35 who had mild COVID-19 (a few samples of this study predate the infection). Cell type and time point are not known. Source material: PBMCs or a T cell subset sorted from them (not recorded which). CDR3: CASSEYQGGGYTF. The CDR3 DNA follows: TGTGCCAGCAGTGAATATCAAGGGGGAGGCTACACCTTC.